The next 30 T cell receptor beta chains were all read from a single sample in a study of T cells in Graves' hyperthyroidism and ophthalmopathy. What was amplified from RNA transcripts were TCR beta CDR3 regions. First-round RT-PCR with HTBI primers amplified the TCR CDR3 region. TCRdb analysed the multiplex PCR reads with MiXCR anew, one entry per CDR3 protein. The table has around 600,000 distinct CDR3 sequences, 12% to 15% seen once; the top ten hold about 6.6%. Sequenced: blood. All receptors derive from a woman in her late teens or twenties with Graves' ophthalmopathy.

As to this clonotype: This may come from a read error, since a much larger clone is one base off. The genes are TRBV7-9 and TRBJ2-1; unclear D gene. CDR1 is SEHNR and CDR2 is FQNEAQ in the germline V gene (reference sequence). The CDR3 runs 13 residues. The chain's CDR3 is CASSLAPHNGQFF. The CDR3 DNA reads TGTGCCAGCAGCTTAGCGCCACACAATGGGCAGTTCTTC.

This clonotype was seen at least ten times. V usage is TRBV7-3 and J usage is TRBJ2-1; 8 nucleotides agree with TRBD2. CDR1 SGHTA and CDR2 FQGTGA come from the germline V gene. The V gene end was trimmed by 4 bases and the J gene end by 7 bases; junction bases not matched to a gene: 9. There are 15 residues in the CDR3. The CDR3 sequence: CASSSLAGLINEQFF. CDR3 bases: TGTGCCAGCAGCTCTCTAGCGGGCCTTATAAATGAGCAGTTCTTC.

At least ten counts were recorded for this clonotype. V usage is TRBV20-1 and J usage is TRBJ2-7, with unresolved D. The germline V and J ends were trimmed by 0 bases and 4 bases, with 19 bases remaining between them. This CDR3 region has 16 residues. Germline loops: CDR1 DFQATT, CDR2 SNEGSKA (reference sequence). CDR3 nucleotides: TGCAGTGCTAGAGATCAAGCGTCTCACCACCTATACGAGCAGTACTTC. Its protein product is CSARDQASHHLYEQYF.

This chain joins TRBV30 and TRBJ1-2; D is perhaps TRBD1 (6 bases). Per germline, CDR1 GTSNPN and CDR2 SVGIG (reference sequence). The CDR3 covers 13 residues. V shed 0 bases and J shed 6 bases, with 11 bases lying between them. In DNA, the CDR3 is TGTGCCTGGAGTGTAGGGGGGACGGATGGCTACACCTTC. Amino acids: CAWSVGGTDGYTF.

This clonotype was seen repeatedly, ten times or more. The chain recombines TRBV7-2 with TRBJ2-5, with TRBD2 matching 14 bases. The length of the CDR3 is 17 residues. The germline gives CDR1 SGHTA, CDR2 FQGNSA. V was pared by 4 bases and J by 5 bases, with 9 bases of the junction left unmatched. CDR3 in DNA: TGTGCCAGCAGCTCCCCGGGGGGGACTAGCGGGAGTGAGACCCAGTACTTC. Residues: CASSSPGGTSGSETQYF. Looking up the rest from reference TRBV7-2 and TRBJ2-5 gives the full variable domain: GAGVSQSPSNKVTEKGKDVELRCDPISGHTALYWYRQSLGQGLEFLIYFQGNSAPDKSGLPSDRFSAERTGGSVSTLTIQRTQQEDSAVYLCASSSPGGTSGSETQYFGPGTRLLVL.

Notes on this clonotype: With a much larger clone just one base away, this may be a read error. The chain combines TRBV12-3 or TRBV12-4 with TRBJ2-7; no definite D call. Trimming stripped 8 bases from V and 6 bases from J, with 17 bases between. The CDR3 is 13 amino acids. CDR3 in DNA: TGTGCCAGCGGCCCCGGACGTAGTTCCGAGCAGTACTTC. Its protein is CASGPGRSSEQYF.

The CDR3 coding sequence is TGTGCCTGGAACTCCGGGACAGGCCAAGAGACCCAGTACTTC. It translates to CAWNSGTGQETQYF. The gene calls are TRBV30 and TRBJ2-5, with 8 bases aligning to TRBD1. Trimming took 4 bases from V and 1 from J; bases not matched to a gene: 5. In germline, CDR1 is GTSNPN, CDR2 SVGIG (reference sequence). This CDR3 spans 14 amino acids.

This clonotype was detected many times. The gene calls are TRBV28 and TRBJ2-5; D unresolved. The CDR3 loop spans 12 amino acids. With 5 bases removed from V and 5 bases from J, the gap between germline ends came to 9 bases. Germline assignment: CDR1 MDHEN and CDR2 SYDVKM. The CDR3 DNA is TGTGCCAGCAGTCCCGTGAGGGAGACCCAGTACTTC. Protein sequence: CASSPVRETQYF.

The J gene is TRBJ1-2, the V gene TRBV30; TRBD1 matches at 7 bases. This CDR3 contains 17 residues. The V gene's germline CDR1 is GTSNPN and CDR2 SVGIG (reference sequence). V was pared by 3 bases and J by 0 bases, with 13 bases of the junction left unmatched. In DNA form, the CDR3 reads TGTGCCTGGAGACCCCGACAGGGAGTAACCTCTAACTATGGCTACACCTTC. It codes for CAWRPRQGVTSNYGYTF.

This chain connects TRBV29-1 to TRBJ2-3; D call uncertain. This CDR3 contains 12 residues. Germline CDR1 SQVTM, CDR2 ANQGSEA. V lost 7 bases to trimming and J lost 0 bases, with 8 bases between them. The CDR3 protein is CSACGSTDTQYF. The CDR3 nucleotides read TGCAGCGCCTGCGGAAGCACAGATACGCAGTATTTT.

This clonotype showed up just a few times. The J gene is TRBJ2-6, the V gene TRBV6-1, with no clear D. The ends were cut back, 2 bases at V and 5 bases at J, with 19 bases in the middle. Per the germline V gene, CDR1 is MNHNS and CDR2 is SASEGT. The CDR3 is 18 residues long. The CDR3 DNA reads as TGTGCCAGCAGTGAAAAACAAGGCTCCCCATTCTGGGCCAACGTCCTGACTTTC. This gives the protein CASSEKQGSPFWANVLTF.

This chain connects TRBV6-2 or TRBV6-3 to TRBJ1-1; D is perhaps TRBD1 (6 bases). CDR1 is MNHEY, CDR2 SVGEGT, per germline. V dropped 0 bases and J dropped 3 bases, with 11 bases sitting between them. The CDR3 loop spans 15 amino acids. The CDR3 here is CASSYSLQGDTEAFF. DNA of the CDR3: TGTGCCAGCAGTTACTCATTACAGGGAGACACTGAAGCTTTCTTT.

This clonotype was picked up many times. This rearrangement joins TRBV6-1 to TRBJ1-2, with D hard to call. Germline V gene sequence: CDR1 MNHNS, CDR2 SASEGT. This CDR3 comprises 15 residues. The germline V and J ends were trimmed by 2 bases and 1 base, with 11 bases remaining between them. DNA for the CDR3: TGTGCCAGCAGTGAACGGGCAGCCAATAACTATGGCTACACCTTC. Amino acid sequence: CASSERAANNYGYTF.

The V gene is TRBV5-8, the J gene TRBJ2-7; D unresolved. The germline V gene encodes CDR1 SGHTS and CDR2 YDEGEE. The CDR3 sequence is 14 residues long. V lost 4 bases and J 5 bases, leaving 16 bases between the germline ends. The CDR3 protein is CASSRPLWGDEQYF. In nucleotides, the CDR3 is TGTGCCAGCAGCCGCCCTCTGTGGGGTGACGAGCAGTACTTC.

This clonotype appeared many times. J is TRBJ1-1 and V is TRBV7-9; TRBD1 aligns across 7 bases. Per the germline V gene, CDR1 is SEHNR and CDR2 is FQNEAQ (reference sequence). J lost 9 bases, V lost 3 bases, and 4 bases had no gene match. The length of the CDR3 is 12 residues. CDR3: CASSFLTGKAFF. The CDR3 nucleotides read TGTGCCAGCAGCTTCTTGACAGGGAAAGCTTTCTTT.

This clonotype appeared many times. This rearrangement joins TRBV6-2 or TRBV6-3 to TRBJ2-3, with TRBD2 identical over 12 bases. Germline trimming cut 2 bases from V and 0 bases from J; bases unmatched to any gene: 3. CDR1 is MNHEY and CDR2 is SVGEGT in the germline V gene. The CDR3 is made up of 17 amino acids. The CDR3 here is CASSYGTSGPSTDTQYF. CDR3 nucleotide sequence: TGTGCCAGCAGTTACGGGACTAGCGGGCCGAGCACAGATACGCAGTATTTT.

This clonotype was found a few times. The chain carries TRBV30 and TRBJ1-3; 10 nucleotides agree with TRBD1. The CDR3 consists of 14 residues. V was clipped by 2 bases and J by 9 bases; unmatched bases: 7. CDR1 and CDR2 (germline): GTSNPN, SVGIG (reference sequence). The CDR3 nucleotides are TGTGCCTGGAGTCCGGGACAGGGGCTTTTCACCATATATTTT. It specifies CAWSPGQGLFTIYF.

This clonotype was counted many times. The chain carries TRBV4-2 and TRBJ1-1; TRBD1 matches 11 bases. Per germline, CDR1 LGHNA and CDR2 YNFKEQ. V trimming: 3 bases; J trimming: 0 bases; junction bases outside the gene matches: 3. This CDR3 region has 16 residues. The CDR3 sequence: CASSHGQGAMNTEAFF. In nucleotides, the CDR3 is TGTGCCAGCAGCCATGGACAGGGGGCGATGAACACTGAAGCTTTCTTT.

This clonotype was seen at least ten times. The V and J genes are TRBV3-1 and TRBJ1-5; TRBD1 is a possible D gene (6 bases). Per the germline V gene, CDR1 is LGHDT and CDR2 is YNNKEL (reference sequence). CDR3 size: 14 residues. Deletions cut 3 bases from V and 5 bases from J, with 11 bases between. The CDR3 DNA sequence: TGTGCCAGCAGCCATGGACAGCCCCATCAGCCCCAGCATTTT. It translates to CASSHGQPHQPQHF.

This clonotype was found many times. This rearrangement joins TRBV30 to TRBJ2-3; 7 positions match TRBD1. Trimming cost V 8 bases and J 8 bases; bases outside gene matches: 13. In germline, CDR1 is GTSNPN, CDR2 SVGIG (reference sequence). The CDR3 runs 13 residues. The CDR3 nucleotides read TGTGCCGGACGGGACAGCCCCGTCGGTACGCAGTATTTT. Protein: CAGRDSPVGTQYF.

There are many counts of this clonotype. A much larger clone sits a single nucleotide away, making a read error possible. The chain carries TRBV7-3 and TRBJ2-7; TRBD2 aligns across 8 bases. CDR1 and CDR2 (germline): SGHTA, FQGTGA. This CDR3 comprises 17 residues. CDR3 sequence (DNA): TGTACCAGCAGCAGCGCGCCGAGCGGGAGCGGGTACCACGAGCAGTACTTC. This gives the protein CTSSSAPSGSGYHEQYF.

This clonotype was detected ten times or more. The CDR3 protein is CASSARSTAGVRYEQYF. The CDR3 DNA reads as TGTGCCAGCAGCGCCCGGTCTACAGCGGGAGTTCGGTACGAGCAGTACTTC. This chain uses TRBV7-9 with TRBJ2-7, with 8 bases identical to TRBD2. The V and J ends lost 5 bases and 4 bases, in that order; junction bases with no gene match: 16. CDR1 is SEHNR and CDR2 is FQNEAQ in the germline V gene (reference sequence). The CDR3 totals 17 residues.

This clonotype was found many times. For the CDR3, the DNA is TGTGCCAGCAGCCTGGACAGGCGAAACACCGGGGAGCTGTTTTTT. Translation gives CASSLDRRNTGELFF. The V call is TRBV5-7, the J call TRBJ2-2, with 7 bases that match TRBD1. TRBV5-7 is an ORF, with its function uncertain. There are 15 residues in the CDR3. The ends lost 4 bases at V and 2 bases at J; junction bases unmatched: 5.

This clonotype was counted ten times or more. This chain uses TRBV9 with TRBJ1-1; D ambiguous. Germline CDR1 and CDR2: SGDLS and YYNGEE. This CDR3 comprises 16 residues. The V end was cut by 0 bases, the J end by 0 bases, with 12 bases between. DNA for the CDR3: TGTGCCAGCAGCGTAGAGGTTTCGGTGATGAACACTGAAGCTTTCTTT. This codes for CASSVEVSVMNTEAFF.

The V call is TRBV24-1, the J call TRBJ2-1; D remains ambiguous. The V and J ends lost 0 bases and 10 bases respectively, with 12 bases between them. Per the germline V gene, CDR1 is KGHDR and CDR2 is SFDVKD. The CDR3 has 14 amino acids. The CDR3 bases are TGTGCCACCAGTGATTTGTTCTCCCCTGGGGAGCAGTTCTTC. Its protein is CATSDLFSPGEQFF.

This clonotype was counted ten times or more. This chain uses TRBV6-2 or TRBV6-3 with TRBJ2-1, with a weak D call TRBD2 (6 bases). Trimming cost V 2 bases and J 4 bases, with 18 bases left between them. This CDR3 is 17 amino acids long. Per germline, CDR1 MNHEY and CDR2 SVGEGT. The CDR3 sequence: CASSYTKLAARYNEQFF. Here the CDR3 DNA reads TGTGCCAGCAGTTACACCAAATTAGCGGCCCGGTACAATGAGCAGTTCTTC.

With regard to this clonotype: A much larger clone differs from this one at a single base, so this may be a read error. This chain joins TRBV6-1 and TRBJ2-2; TRBD1 matches 7 bases. CDR3 length: 15 residues. Germline CDR1 reads MNHNS; CDR2 reads SASEGT. The V segment lost 6 bases and the J segment 10 bases; nucleotides outside the gene matches: 14. The CDR3 bases are TGTGCCAGCAGCTCAGACGAAAGGGGGCACATGGAGCTGTTTTTT. Translating gives CASSSDERGHMELFF.

The J gene is TRBJ1-6, the V gene TRBV28; 10 positions agree with TRBD1. The V and J ends lost 5 bases and 2 bases, in that order; junction bases with no gene match: 6. The CDR3 length is 17 residues. Germline-derived CDR1 and CDR2 are MDHEN and SYDVKM. The CDR3 is CASSLRDRGPYNSPLHF. CDR3 nucleotide sequence: TGTGCCAGCAGTCTCCGGGACAGGGGACCCTATAATTCACCCCTCCACTTT.

This clonotype occurred many times. The chain recombines TRBV5-1 with TRBJ2-7, with 7 nucleotides matching TRBD1. The length of the CDR3 is 14 residues. From germline, CDR1 is SGHRS and CDR2 YFSETQ. V lost 5 bases, J lost 4 bases, and 9 bases stayed unmatched. This CDR3 is CASSTRQGRYEQYF. CDR3 sequence (DNA): TGCGCCAGCAGTACTCGACAGGGTCGTTACGAGCAGTACTTC.

This clonotype was observed many times. J is TRBJ1-1 and V is TRBV7-2, with TRBD1 as a possible D gene (5 bases). Trimming took off 0 bases at V and 6 bases at J, with 11 bases between the two ends. The CDR3 contains 14 residues. CDR1 and CDR2 (germline): SGHTA, FQGNSA. Here the CDR3 reads CASSLAQGRAEAFF. DNA of the CDR3: TGTGCCAGCAGCTTAGCGCAGGGTAGGGCTGAAGCTTTCTTT. Looking up the rest from reference TRBV7-2 and TRBJ1-1 gives the full variable domain: GAGVSQSPSNKVTEKGKDVELRCDPISGHTALYWYRQSLGQGLEFLIYFQGNSAPDKSGLPSDRFSAERTGGSVSTLTIQRTQQEDSAVYLCASSLAQGRAEAFFGQGTRLTVV.